This entry lists 30 T cell receptor beta chains sequenced from one sample in a study of T cell repertoires in cytomegalovirus infection. Each CDR3 protein gets one entry after TCRdb re-called the reads with MiXCR. The sample shows some 300,000 distinct CDR3 sequences, about a sixth of them seen only once. Source material: PBMCs. Source of these receptors: a human donor in good health (CMV status not recorded). Some clones in this sample may be carry-over from other donors' samples.

This clonotype was seen at least ten times. The rearrangement links TRBV11-3 to TRBJ1-1, with D possibly TRBD1 on 5 matching bases. V was pared by 5 bases and J by 5 bases, with 15 bases between. This CDR3 has 14 amino acids. Germline lookup yields CDR1 SGHNT and CDR2 YENEEA. Here the CDR3 DNA reads TGTGCCAGCAGCCCTCGCGGGGGGGAAACTGAAGCTTTCTTT. Its translation is CASSPRGGETEAFF. The variable domain in full, with the rest retrieved from reference TRBV11-3 and TRBJ1-1, is EAGVVQSPRYKIIEKKQPVAFWCNPISGHNTLYWYLQNLGQGPELLIRYENEEAVDDSQLPKDRFSAERLKGVDSTLKIQPAELGDSAVYLCASSPRGGETEAFFGQGTRLTVV.

This clonotype has more than one count but fewer than ten. The genes are TRBV7-9 and TRBJ2-1, with D unclear. Germline V lookup: CDR1 SEHNR, CDR2 FQNEAQ (reference sequence). V gave up 7 bases and J gave up 9 bases, with 13 bases separating them. CDR3 length: 12 residues. The CDR3 is CASISGLSEQFF. The CDR3 bases are TGTGCCAGCATCTCAGGCCTTAGTGAGCAGTTCTTC.

This clonotype has at least ten counts. The chain couples TRBV7-2 to TRBJ1-1; no clear D. Trimming removed 3 bases from V and 1 base from J, with 9 bases in between. Germline values: CDR1 SGHTA, CDR2 FQGNSA. The CDR3 is 14 residues long. This CDR3 reads CASSFEPTNTEAFF. DNA for the CDR3: TGTGCCAGCAGCTTCGAACCTACGAACACTGAAGCTTTCTTT.

The chain combines TRBV29-1 with TRBJ2-1, with D maybe TRBD2 (5 bases). Germline-derived CDR1 and CDR2 are SQVTM and ANQGSEA. Trimming took 1 base from V and 9 from J, leaving 10 bases between them. CDR3 length: 12 residues. This CDR3 reads CSVEGSSGEQFF. As DNA, the CDR3 is TGCAGCGTTGAAGGAAGCAGCGGTGAGCAGTTCTTC.

Only a few counts were recorded for this clonotype. The chain combines TRBV7-9 with TRBJ2-7; D may correspond to TRBD1 or TRBD2 (5 bases each). This CDR3 is 15 amino acids long. V shed 4 bases and J shed 0 bases, with 13 bases lying between them. Germline V gene sequence: CDR1 SEHNR, CDR2 FQNEAQ (reference sequence). The CDR3 DNA is TGTGCCAGCAGCTCGCCTAGGGACGCCTCCTACGAGCAGTACTTC. It specifies CASSSPRDASYEQYF.

V and J are TRBV27 and TRBJ2-1, with 8 nucleotides matching TRBD2. V lost 5 bases and J lost 10; bases outside the gene matches: 10. Germline assignment: CDR1 MNHEY and CDR2 SMNVEV (reference sequence). The CDR3 consists of 14 residues. The CDR3 coding sequence is TGTGCCAGCAGTCCAAGGGCGGGGGGCAGGGAGCAGTTCTTC. It specifies CASSPRAGGREQFF.

The chain uses TRBV12-3 or TRBV12-4 and TRBJ1-1; 10 bases fit TRBD1. The J segment lost 6 bases and the V segment lost 7 bases, leaving 8 bases of the junction unmatched. The CDR3 runs 14 residues. CDR3 coding DNA: TGTGCCAGCACCCCTCGGGACAGGGGAGCTGAAGCTTTCTTT. It translates to CASTPRDRGAEAFF.

The chain is built from TRBV15 and TRBJ1-2, with unresolved D. Germline V gives CDR1 LNHNV, CDR2 YYDKDF (reference sequence). The CDR3 covers 12 residues. V dropped 4 bases and J dropped 4 bases, with 7 bases sitting between them. The CDR3 protein is CATSMDRYGYTF. The CDR3 DNA reads TGTGCCACCAGCATGGACCGCTATGGCTACACCTTC. The variable domain in full, with the rest retrieved from reference TRBV15 and TRBJ1-2, is DAMVIQNPRYQVTQFGKPVTLSCSQTLNHNVMYWYQQKSSQAPKLLFHYYDKDFNNEADTPDNFQSRRPNTSFCFLDIRSPGLGDTAMYLCATSMDRYGYTFGSGTRLTVV.

The chain links TRBV5-4 to TRBJ2-5; maybe TRBD2 (6 bases). This CDR3 comprises 14 residues. Germline CDR1 SGHNT, CDR2 YYREEE (reference sequence). V was trimmed by 1 base and J by 4 bases, leaving 11 bases between them. The CDR3 is CASSLSGVGETQYF. In DNA, the CDR3 is TGTGCCAGCAGCTTGTCGGGAGTCGGAGAGACCCAGTACTTC. The full variable domain, its missing parts supplied by reference TRBV5-4 and TRBJ2-5, is ETGVTQSPTHLIKTRGQQVTLRCSSQSGHNTVSWYQQALGQGPQFIFQYYREEENGRGNFPPRFSGLQFPNYSSELNVNALELDDSALYLCASSLSGVGETQYFGPGTRLLVL.

This chain links TRBV5-1 with TRBJ2-1; 10 positions agree with TRBD2. This CDR3 region has 15 residues. V trimming: 5 bases; J trimming: 4 bases; junction bases outside the gene matches: 6. CDR1 is SGHRS, CDR2 YFSETQ, per germline. The CDR3 bases are TGCGCCAGCAGTAGAGCGGGGGGGCGGTACAATGAGCAGTTCTTC. Amino acid sequence: CASSRAGGRYNEQFF.

This chain's CDR3 is CASSLSPQGNSGDTQYF. The DNA of the CDR3 is TGTGCCAGCAGCTTAAGTCCCCAGGGGAACAGTGGGGATACGCAGTATTTT. V gene TRBV7-9 combines with J gene TRBJ2-3; weak D call: TRBD1 (6 bases). Trimming stripped 2 bases from V and 6 bases from J, with 21 bases between. The CDR3 contains 17 residues. CDR1 is SEHNR and CDR2 is FQNEAQ in the germline V gene (reference sequence).

There are a few counts of this clonotype. This chain links TRBV5-1 with TRBJ2-3, with 11 nucleotides matching TRBD2. The V gene's germline CDR1 is SGHRS and CDR2 YFSETQ. There are 15 residues in the CDR3. Trimming took 7 bases from V and 0 from J; bases not matched to a gene: 4. Here the CDR3 DNA reads TGCGCCAGCGGAGGGACTAGCGGTAGCACAGATACGCAGTATTTT. The encoded protein is CASGGTSGSTDTQYF.

Many counts were recorded for this clonotype. The chain employs TRBV6-1 and TRBJ2-5; possibly TRBD1 or TRBD2 for D (5 bases each). CDR1 MNHNS and CDR2 SASEGT come from the germline V gene. This CDR3 is 16 amino acids long. V shed 6 bases and J shed 3 bases, with 20 bases lying between them. CDR3 nucleotide sequence: TGTGCCAGCAGCCAGCGCGCCGGGACGTCGAAAGAGACCCAGTACTTC. Its translation is CASSQRAGTSKETQYF.

J is TRBJ2-3 and V is TRBV5-1, with 11 bases matching TRBD2. The CDR3 runs 16 residues. Germline CDR1 SGHRS, CDR2 YFSETQ. Trimming removed 0 bases from V and 2 bases from J; junction bases left unmatched: 2. The chain's CDR3 is CASSLALAGVTDTQYF. CDR3 sequence (DNA): TGCGCCAGCAGCTTGGCACTAGCGGGAGTCACAGATACGCAGTATTTT. Variable domain in full (rest from reference TRBV5-1 and TRBJ2-3): KAGVTQTPRYLIKTRGQQVTLSCSPISGHRSVSWYQQTPGQGLQFLFEYFSETQRNKGNFPGRFSGRQFSNSRSEMNVSTLELGDSALYLCASSLALAGVTDTQYFGPGTRLTVL.

V gene TRBV27 combines with J gene TRBJ1-2, with TRBD1 matching 7 bases. CDR1 and CDR2 from the germline V gene are MNHEY and SMNVEV (reference sequence). The V and J ends lost 2 bases and 4 bases, in that order; junction bases with no gene match: 4. The CDR3 consists of 14 residues. CDR3 coding DNA: TGTGCCAGCAGTTTAATGGCAGGGGGCTATGGCTACACCTTC. Protein product: CASSLMAGGYGYTF.

J is TRBJ1-2 and V is TRBV28, with 7 positions matching TRBD1. Germline V gene sequence: CDR1 MDHEN, CDR2 SYDVKM. Unmatched junction bases numbered 12, after V lost 0 bases and J lost 5 bases. CDR3 length: 17 residues. CDR3 in DNA: TGTGCCAGCAGTTTATGGACAGGGTCGGCAGCTGATTATGGCTACACCTTC. Translated: CASSLWTGSAADYGYTF.

This clonotype was counted a few times. The chain is built from TRBV2 and TRBJ1-3; no reliable D call. The V end was cut by 8 bases, the J end by 5 bases, with 10 bases between. Per the germline V gene, CDR1 is SNHLY and CDR2 is FYNNEI. This CDR3 is 12 amino acids long. CDR3 loop: CASAISRNTIYF. In DNA form, the CDR3 reads TGTGCCAGCGCAATCAGCCGAAACACCATATATTTT.

The CDR3 spells CASSYGSGESEAFF. The CDR3 DNA is TGTGCCAGCAGTTACGGCTCCGGGGAATCTGAAGCTTTCTTT. V is TRBV6-5 and J is TRBJ1-1; D is unresolved. The V gene's germline CDR1 is MNHEY and CDR2 SVGAGI. Deletions cut 2 bases from V and 6 bases from J, with 13 bases between. CDR3 length: 14 residues.

J is TRBJ1-2 and V is TRBV4-3; the D is unclear. This CDR3 has 13 amino acids. Germline-derived CDR1 and CDR2 are LGHNA and YSLEER. V lost 4 bases to trimming and J lost 3 bases, with 9 bases between them. In DNA form, the CDR3 reads TGCGCCAGCAGCCCGTCCTTCTACTATGGCTACACCTTC. It codes for CASSPSFYYGYTF.

This clonotype was recorded only once. The chain joins TRBV7-9 to TRBJ2-7; the D gene is possibly TRBD2 (5 bases). V was shortened by 6 bases and J by 7 bases, with 10 bases between the two germline ends. The germline V gene encodes CDR1 SEHNR and CDR2 FQNEAQ (reference sequence). The CDR3 totals 11 residues. The CDR3 loop reads CASSITGEQYF. The CDR3 DNA reads TGTGCCAGCAGTATTACGGGAGAGCAGTACTTC.

This clonotype was counted many times. The J gene is TRBJ1-6, the V gene TRBV7-2; TRBD1 aligns across 9 bases. V shed 6 bases, J shed 6 bases, and the junction held 3 bases outside the gene matches. CDR3 length equals 14 residues. Germline V gene data show CDR1 as SGHTA and CDR2 as FQGNSA. The CDR3 spells CASRPGQGNSPLHF. The CDR3 DNA is TGTGCCAGCAGACCGGGACAGGGTAATTCACCCCTCCACTTT.

This clonotype came up a few times. This rearrangement joins TRBV12-3 or TRBV12-4 to TRBJ2-7; D possibly corresponds to TRBD1 (5 bases). V lost 2 bases and J lost 2, with 13 bases in between. The CDR3 is 15 residues long. The CDR3 spells CASSLLAGIPYEQYF. Written as DNA, the CDR3 is TGTGCCAGCAGTTTACTTGCAGGGATACCCTACGAGCAGTACTTC.

The genes are TRBV3-1 and TRBJ1-6; 11 nucleotides align to TRBD1. This CDR3 contains 16 residues. Germline-derived CDR1 and CDR2 are LGHDT and YNNKEL (reference sequence). V shed 1 base, J shed 9 bases, and the junction held 5 bases outside the gene matches. The CDR3 DNA sequence: TGTGCCAGCAGCCAAGGGGACAGGGGGAATTTTTCACCCCTCCACTTT. Translated: CASSQGDRGNFSPLHF.

V gene TRBV3-1 combines with J gene TRBJ1-3; perhaps TRBD1 as D (5 bases). The CDR3 has 13 residues. The germline V gene has CDR1 LGHDT and CDR2 YNNKEL (reference sequence). Trimming removed 1 base at V and 4 bases at J, with 5 bases between. The CDR3 DNA sequence: TGTGCCAGCAGCCAAGGGGACGGAAACACCATATATTTT. Translation: CASSQGDGNTIYF.

The CDR3 DNA is TGTGCCAGCACCCCTGGGGACAGGGACTATGGCTACACCTTC. As protein: CASTPGDRDYGYTF. The chain recombines TRBV28 with TRBJ1-2, with TRBD1 matching 9 bases. J lost 3 bases, V lost 7 bases, and 6 bases had no gene match. This CDR3 comprises 14 residues. Looked up from germline, CDR1 is MDHEN and CDR2 is SYDVKM.

The V call is TRBV7-8, the J call TRBJ2-1, with 7 bases identical to TRBD2. The CDR3 contains 22 residues. CDR1 and CDR2 from the germline V gene are SGHVS and FQNEAQ. J was trimmed by 1 base and V by 3 bases; bases with no gene match: 24. The CDR3: CASSFLRPWASGYSSSYNEQFF. CDR3 DNA: TGTGCCAGCAGCTTTCTACGCCCCTGGGCTAGCGGTTATTCCTCGTCCTACAATGAGCAGTTCTTC.

The sample holds a few counts of this clonotype. The chain uses TRBV7-2 and TRBJ1-5; D uncertain. The CDR3 consists of 14 residues. Trimming shortened V by 1 base and J by 9 bases, and 13 bases separated the two germline ends. Germline V gene lookup returns CDR1 SGHTA and CDR2 FQGNSA. The CDR3 sequence: CASSLGEAALPQHF. The CDR3 DNA reads TGTGCCAGCAGCTTAGGAGAGGCAGCCCTGCCCCAGCATTTT.

This clonotype has ten or more counts. The J gene is TRBJ1-2, the V gene TRBV5-6; TRBD1 agrees at 7 bases. Germline V gives CDR1 SGHDT, CDR2 YYEEEE. The V gene end was trimmed by 6 bases and the J gene end by 4 bases; junction bases not matched to a gene: 6. CDR3 length: 13 residues. CDR3 bases: TGTGCCAGCAACCCGACAGGGTTCTATGGCTACACCTTC. Translated: CASNPTGFYGYTF.

This clonotype has more than one count but fewer than ten. This chain joins TRBV5-4 and TRBJ1-2; D remains ambiguous. The CDR3 runs 14 residues. V was trimmed by 0 bases and J by 7 bases, leaving 13 bases between them. Germline loops: CDR1 SGHNT, CDR2 YYREEE (reference sequence). The CDR3 DNA follows: TGTGCCAGCAGCTTGGGCCAGCTTCCTGGTGGCTACACCTTC. Residues: CASSLGQLPGGYTF.

The chain joins TRBV4-1 to TRBJ2-3; 15 positions match TRBD2. Germline CDR1 reads MGHRA; CDR2 reads YSYEKL. With V trimmed by 5 bases and J by 4 bases, 16 bases remained unmatched. The CDR3 totals 20 residues. CDR3 nucleotides: TGCGCCAGCAGCGCTATAACCGGGACTAGCGGGGGGACCCCCGCAGATACGCAGTATTTT. This sequence encodes CASSAITGTSGGTPADTQYF.